The sequence of this T cell receptor beta chain was determined in a study of shared clonotypes between healthy human individuals (dated by TCRdb to 2018 to 2021). Study-wide context: The cohort included three men and a couple of women between 18 and 49 years of age. The study deeply sequenced blood TCR repertoires of about 5 healthy adults to estimate repertoire size and the extent of clonotype sharing between individuals. Libraries were prepared and TCR repertoires were sequenced by different laboratories using diverse techniques, in order to increase sequencing depth and limit assay-specific biases. For each donor, CD4 naive and CD4 memory were each run on three plates, CD8 naive on two plates, and CD8 memory on one plate. Between about 0.9 and 9 billion PBMCs per donor were obtained by leukapheresis. What the work shows at the level of the full study, not this receptor alone: Sampling was limited to blood, and TCR repertoires in tissue likely differ from TCR repertoires in blood. When four donors were compared, the shared fraction of clonotypes was around 4.6% for naive CD4, 3% to 4% for naive CD8, more than 2% for memory CD4, and 0.35% to 0.4% for memory CD8. Compared with non-shared clonotypes, the clonotypes found in all four sorted-subset donors had higher generation probabilities. Estimated clonotype richness was generally larger for naive than for memory subsets. Pairwise subsampling indicated that sequencing depth was expected to affect the degree of clonotype sharing among donors. Because the study included a small number of donors, the genetic and exposure-history diversity represented was limited. Rarefaction of sorted-subset datasets indicated incomplete sequencing despite the large sequencing depth.

Using the deep immunoSEQ assay, multiplex PCR amplified TCR CDR3 regions from genomic DNA. For each cell subset, the extracted genomic DNA was distributed evenly across all wells of several immunoSEQ 96-well plates, and each plate served as one replicate. For sorted subsets, each replicate PCR was loaded with 150 to 250 ng genomic DNA, equivalent to 25,000 to 35,000 T cell genomes. The purified libraries were quantified using a Qubit 3.0 fluorometer, sized with a Bioanalyzer 2100, and then quantified again using the KAPA Library Quantification kit. A separate single-read 150-cycle Illumina NextSeq 550 flow cell was used to sequence each immunoSEQ 96-well plate. For the original study's pipeline: Because the immunoSEQ output held only junctional sequences and lacked quality scores, the filtering could not match the filtering applied to full-length reads. Sequences were annotated with PyIR, a Python wrapper for IgBLAST v1.9, using IMGT germline references to assign V/J genes and CDR3. Reads with weak V/J assignments (E-value above 1e-6), missing CDR3, stop codons, out-of-frame junctions, or ambiguous translated residues were removed. V3J clonotypes were defined as sequences sharing an identical inferred V gene, J gene, and CDR3 amino acid sequence. Percentage overlap between repertoires was calculated by dividing the number of shared unique clonotypes by the size of the smaller repertoire. Repertoire richness was assessed with RTK rarefaction, the Chao1 estimator, and Recon v2.1 estimates of unobserved clonotypes. For all TCRbeta clonotypes obtained by the gDNA method from four donors, generation probabilities were computed with OLGA. Drawn from immuneACCESS, this table holds only the in-frame rearrangements with V and J called that TCRdb kept. Clones are partly lost; checked studies trace under half to an unresolved V gene and leave the rest unexplained. The V and J calls and clone size come from that table; D and trimming were worked out from the DNA. Recorded for this sample are more than 2 million clones; 90% to 97% of them occurred a single time. Approximately 0.13% of the sample belongs to the ten largest clones.

Notes on this clone: The antigen it recognizes is unknown. No much larger clonotype is one base removed from it; base qualities were not supplied. The sample carries other DNA sequences with the same CDR3.

Donors were healthy HIV-negative adults with no recently reported acute infections or vaccinations. All donors were Caucasian adults living in Nashville, Tennessee, USA. CD4+ T cells were enriched by magnetic negative selection, after which naive cells were positively selected on CD45RA and the negative fraction was taken as the memory subset. After blood collection by leukapheresis, PBMCs were isolated using Ficoll-Histopaque density gradient centrifugation and then cryopreserved in the vapor phase of liquid nitrogen. Analytical flow cytometry was used to check the purity and quantity of every magnetically sorted T cell population. Each sorted fraction had its genomic DNA isolated and then quantified by UV absorbance on a Nanodrop 2000c. V trim: 3 bases; J trim: 4 bases; unmatched bases: 2. From the cysteine through the phenylalanine, the CDR3 covers 13 amino acids. Only CDR3 DNA remains: 39 bases, in frame from the first base. CDR1 and CDR2 are read off the germline V gene as MDHEN and SYDVKM.

The TCR was taken from a man between 18 and 35 years old in good health. The sample taken for sequencing was naive CD4+ T cells sorted from blood. Interpreted using the paper, the cell subset or site label stands for: CD45RA+ positively selected. The chain couples TRBV28 to TRBJ1-2; 7 bases in between match TRBD1. This receptor carries the CDR3 CASSLTGRYGYTF. The DNA is as follows: TGTGCCAGCAGTTTGACAGGGCGCTATGGCTACACCTTC.